The 9 T cell receptor beta chains presented below share a single source sample, sequenced in a study of control samples from healthy donors and cancer patients. Sequenced by immunoSEQ multiplex PCR; TCRdb stores in-frame clones only, minus some. Among about 110,000 clones, 90% were seen once, and the ten largest hold approximately 4%. The sequencing sample was made of blood. These receptor sequences come from a human donor in good health. The donor label of this sample is uncertain.

A word on this clone: Relative to the germline gene, one junction end is altered; a read error may explain this. The chain is built from TRBV5-3 and TRBJ2-7, with 7 bases fitting TRBD1. TRBV5-3 is an open reading frame, and its role is uncertain. CDR3 length equals 10 residues. The CDR3 DNA sequence: TGTGCCAGAAGCTTGGGACAGGGCAGGTTC. It translates to CARSLGQGRF.

V usage is TRBV19 and J usage is TRBJ2-3; 7 positions match TRBD2. The ends lost 3 bases at V and 2 bases at J; junction bases unmatched: 17. There are 19 residues in the CDR3. Germline V gene sequence: CDR1 LNHDA, CDR2 SQIVND (reference sequence). The CDR3 loop reads CASSIWSGRLADTTDTQYF. For the CDR3, the DNA is TGTGCCAGTAGTATTTGGTCAGGTCGGCTAGCGGATACCACAGATACGCAGTATTTT. The full variable domain, completed using reference TRBV19 and TRBJ2-3, is DGGITQSPKYLFRKEGQNVTLSCEQNLNHDAMYWYRQDPGQGLRLIYYSQIVNDFQKGDIAEGYSVSREKKESFPLTVTSAQKNPTAFYLCASSIWSGRLADTTDTQYFGPGTRLTVL.

The CDR3 is CASSWTTGGVYTDTQYF. The CDR3 region has the DNA TGTGCCAGCAGCTGGACAACAGGAGGGGTTTACACAGATACGCAGTATTTT. This chain joins TRBV5-6 and TRBJ2-3; the D gene is possibly TRBD2 (6 bases). V lost 3 bases, J lost 2 bases, and 19 bases lay in between. CDR1 and CDR2 from the germline V gene are SGHDT and YYEEEE. The CDR3 totals 17 residues.

The chain recombines TRBV4-2 with TRBJ1-3; D is uncertain. The germline V and J ends were trimmed by 0 bases and 3 bases, with 6 bases remaining between them. The V gene's germline CDR1 is LGHNA and CDR2 YNFKEQ. This CDR3 contains 14 residues. DNA of the CDR3: TGTGCCAGCAGCCAAGAAAACTTTGGAAACACCATATATTTT. Translated, it gives CASSQENFGNTIYF.

The chain couples TRBV5-1 to TRBJ2-2; TRBD1 agrees at 9 bases. This CDR3 region has 17 residues. Germline lookup yields CDR1 SGHRS and CDR2 YFSETQ. Losses at the gene ends were 2 bases for V and 3 bases for J; bases not matched to a gene: 8. The CDR3: CASSFWATGGYTGELFF. For the CDR3, the DNA is TGCGCCAGCAGCTTTTGGGCGACAGGGGGGTACACCGGGGAGCTGTTTTTT.

The genes are TRBV28 and TRBJ1-3, with TRBD1 as a possible D gene (5 bases). CDR3 size: 17 residues. Germline V lookup: CDR1 MDHEN, CDR2 SYDVKM. V lost 7 bases and J 3 bases, leaving 22 bases between the germline ends. CDR3 residues: CASTTTQGALSGNTIYF. As DNA, the CDR3 is TGTGCCAGCACGACAACCCAGGGAGCACTAAGTGGAAACACCATATATTTT.

V and J are TRBV7-9 and TRBJ2-1, with 8 bases aligning to TRBD2. The CDR3 loop spans 14 amino acids. Unmatched junction bases numbered 3, after V lost 3 bases and J lost 5 bases. In germline, CDR1 is SEHNR, CDR2 FQNEAQ (reference sequence). The CDR3 nucleotides read TGTGCCAGCAGCTTGCGGGGGGCGAACAATGAGCAGTTCTTC. Translated: CASSLRGANNEQFF.

The chain recombines TRBV7-9 with TRBJ2-3; D not certain. This CDR3 comprises 13 residues. From germline, CDR1 is SEHNR and CDR2 FQNEAQ (reference sequence). Trimming took 5 bases from V and 6 from J, leaving 12 bases between them. CDR3 nucleotide sequence: TGTGCCAGCAGCCAAAATTCCCGTGATACGCAGTATTTT. Translated, it gives CASSQNSRDTQYF.

The genes are TRBV10-1 and TRBJ1-4; TRBD1 agrees at 8 bases. Trimming cost V 0 bases and J 1 base; bases outside gene matches: 7. Germline lookup yields CDR1 WNHNN and CDR2 SYGVQD (reference sequence). This CDR3 has 18 residues. The CDR3 DNA reads as TGCGCCAGCAGTGAGTCAGGACAGGGTCGGGTAACTAATGAAAAACTGTTTTTT. This encodes CASSESGQGRVTNEKLFF.